Presented here are 31 T cell receptor beta chains from one specimen sequenced in a study of T-cell memory formation after mild COVID-19. MiXCR, run by TCRdb on the 5' RACE reads, gives a single entry per CDR3 protein. This table holds 470,000 or so distinct CDR3 sequences, more than 20% found once. Material for sequencing was PBMCs or a T cell subset sorted from them (not recorded which). Source of these receptors: an adult woman who had mild COVID-19 (a few samples of this study predate the infection). Cell type and time point are not known.

V gene TRBV20-1 combines with J gene TRBJ2-1, with D perhaps matching TRBD2 (5 bases). Germline V CDR1 and CDR2: DFQATT, SNEGSKA (reference sequence). There are 14 residues in the CDR3. V gave up 4 bases and J gave up 10 bases, with 20 bases separating them. The CDR3 spells CSANLGSTVVEQFF. The CDR3 coding sequence is TGCAGTGCTAACCTGGGGAGTACGGTTGTCGAGCAGTTCTTC.

This clonotype was seen only a few times. This rearrangement joins TRBV5-5 to TRBJ2-4, with TRBD2 matching over 8 bases. From germline, CDR1 is SGHKS and CDR2 YYEKEE (reference sequence). V was clipped by 0 bases and J by 7 bases; unmatched bases: 24. The CDR3 is 21 residues long. CDR3 sequence (DNA): TGTGCCAGCAGCTTGGATCGATGGAGACAGGAACGACTAAGACTAGCGAACATTCAGTACTTC. It is translated as CASSLDRWRQERLRLANIQYF.

The V gene is TRBV7-3, the J gene TRBJ2-1, with D perhaps TRBD2 (6 bases). CDR3 size: 11 residues. V gave up 7 bases and J gave up 10 bases, with 11 bases separating them. Looked up from germline, CDR1 is SGHTA and CDR2 is FQGTGA. The DNA for the CDR3 is TGTGCCAGCACACCTGGGGGGGAGCAGTTCTTC. Its protein is CASTPGGEQFF.

The chain combines TRBV29-1 with TRBJ1-1; no clear D. CDR1 and CDR2 (germline): SQVTM, ANQGSEA. CDR3 length equals 14 residues. Between the trimmed V and J ends, which lost 1 base and 1 base, there was a span of 10 bases. CDR3: CSVEVEGGNTEAFF. Here the CDR3 DNA reads TGCAGCGTTGAAGTAGAGGGAGGGAACACTGAAGCTTTCTTT.

This clonotype turned up a few times. J is TRBJ1-1 and V is TRBV6-1; no clear D. The CDR3 consists of 14 residues. V shed 0 bases and J shed 7 bases, with 12 bases lying between them. Germline V lookup: CDR1 MNHNS, CDR2 SASEGT. The CDR3 DNA reads TGTGCCAGCAGTGAAGCCCCGGGGAACTTTGAAGCTTTCTTT. This codes for CASSEAPGNFEAFF.

This clonotype was recorded a few times. The chain recombines TRBV20-1 with TRBJ2-5; no clear D gene. The germline V and J ends were trimmed by 3 bases and 1 base, with 9 bases remaining between them. The CDR3 has 13 amino acids. Germline-derived CDR1 and CDR2 are DFQATT and SNEGSKA (reference sequence). The CDR3 here is CSARSWVQETQYF. The CDR3 DNA reads TGCAGTGCTAGGTCCTGGGTCCAAGAGACCCAGTACTTC.

The gene calls are TRBV12-3 or TRBV12-4 and TRBJ2-5; 10 nucleotides align to TRBD2. The J segment lost 7 bases and the V segment lost 4 bases, leaving 12 bases of the junction unmatched. This CDR3 has 16 residues. Written as DNA, the CDR3 is TGTGCCAGCAGTTCTAAAGCGGGAGGGCCTGCGACGACCCAGTACTTC. Amino acids: CASSSKAGGPATTQYF.

The sample holds a few counts of this clonotype. The chain carries TRBV20-1 and TRBJ2-1; 7 positions agree with TRBD2. Germline V CDR1 and CDR2: DFQATT, SNEGSKA (reference sequence). This CDR3 contains 13 residues. CDR3 DNA sequence: TGCAGCGCCCGGCGGGAGACCTACAATGAGCAGTTCTTC. Protein: CSARRETYNEQFF.

In its sample, this clonotype was seen a few times. The V and J genes are TRBV12-3 or TRBV12-4 and TRBJ1-1, with 8 bases matching TRBD1. This CDR3 is 15 amino acids long. The V gene end was trimmed by 3 bases and the J gene end by 2 bases; junction bases not matched to a gene: 5. In DNA form, the CDR3 reads TGTGCCAGCAGTTTGAACAGGGGGGTAAACACTGAAGCTTTCTTT. Amino acids: CASSLNRGVNTEAFF.

This clonotype has more than one count but fewer than ten. This rearrangement joins TRBV5-5 to TRBJ2-5; TRBD2 aligns across 12 bases. The CDR3 covers 16 residues. The J segment lost 5 bases and the V segment lost 4 bases, leaving 9 bases of the junction unmatched. Germline V lookup: CDR1 SGHKS, CDR2 YYEKEE (reference sequence). DNA for the CDR3: TGTGCCAGCAGCGGGGGCGGACTAGCGGGGAAGGAGACCCAGTACTTC. Amino acid sequence: CASSGGGLAGKETQYF. The full variable domain, in which reference TRBV5-5 and TRBJ2-5 provide the parts outside the CDR3, is DAGVTQSPTHLIKTRGQQVTLRCSPISGHKSVSWYQQVLGQGPQFIFQYYEKEERGRGNFPDRFSARQFPNYSSELNVNALLLGDSALYLCASSGGGLAGKETQYFGPGTRLLVL.

This clonotype was seen ten or more times. The J gene is TRBJ2-3, the V gene TRBV15, with 10 bases matching TRBD2. Per germline, CDR1 LNHNV and CDR2 YYDKDF (reference sequence). The CDR3 runs 16 residues. J gave up 2 bases and V 2 bases, and 4 bases lay outside the gene matches. As DNA, the CDR3 is TGTGCCACCAGCAGAAAAAGCGGGGGGGCCACAGATACGCAGTATTTT. Translated: CATSRKSGGATDTQYF.

The CDR3 protein is CASISGTQYF. CDR3 coding DNA: TGTGCCAGCATATCGGGGACCCAGTACTTC. The chain has TRBV6-1 and TRBJ2-5; D unclear. Germline V gene sequence: CDR1 MNHNS, CDR2 SASEGT. The V and J ends lost 7 bases and 7 bases respectively, with 7 bases between them. The CDR3 contains 10 residues.

The chain is built from TRBV20-1 and TRBJ2-3; D is undetermined. The germline V gene encodes CDR1 DFQATT and CDR2 SNEGSKA (reference sequence). The CDR3 is 13 residues long. The V and J ends lost 1 base and 7 bases respectively, with 12 bases between them. CDR3 loop: CSARVEARNTQYF. CDR3 nucleotides: TGCAGTGCTAGAGTAGAAGCGCGAAATACGCAGTATTTT.

The table lists this clonotype with a few counts. This rearrangement joins TRBV7-9 to TRBJ1-1; the D gene is possibly TRBD1 (5 bases). With 5 bases removed from V and 3 bases from J, the gap between germline ends came to 13 bases. CDR3 length equals 14 residues. CDR1 and CDR2 (germline): SEHNR, FQNEAQ (reference sequence). The CDR3, as DNA: TGTGCCAGCAGCCGGGACGTCGGGGACACTGAAGCTTTCTTT. Encoded protein: CASSRDVGDTEAFF. Drawing the rest from reference TRBV7-9 and TRBJ1-1, the complete variable domain is DTGVSQNPRHKITKRGQNVTFRCDPISEHNRLYWYRQTLGQGPEFLTYFQNEAQLEKSRLLSDRFSAERPKGSFSTLEIQRTEQGDSAMYLCASSRDVGDTEAFFGQGTRLTVV.

This chain uses TRBV5-1 with TRBJ1-1; maybe TRBD1 (5 bases). V shed 4 bases and J shed 6 bases, with 13 bases lying between them. The CDR3 length is 13 residues. From germline, CDR1 is SGHRS and CDR2 YFSETQ. The CDR3 DNA reads as TGCGCCAGCAGCCCCGACAGTACGCCTGAAGCTTTCTTT. Its protein is CASSPDSTPEAFF.

This clonotype has just a few counts. This chain connects TRBV7-8 to TRBJ2-7; D might be TRBD1 (6 bases). Germline V gene data show CDR1 as SGHVS and CDR2 as FQNEAQ. The V and J ends lost 4 bases and 3 bases respectively, with 16 bases between them. This CDR3 spans 15 amino acids. CDR3 in amino acids: CASSSSQGGVYEQYF. The CDR3 bases are TGTGCCAGCAGCTCGTCACAGGGTGGAGTCTACGAGCAGTACTTC. The whole variable domain, filled in from reference TRBV7-8 and TRBJ2-7, reads GAGVSQSPRYKVAKRGQDVALRCDPISGHVSLFWYQQALGQGPEFLTYFQNEAQLDKSGLPSDRFFAERPEGSVSTLKIQRTQQEDSAVYLCASSSSQGGVYEQYFGPGTRLTVT.

This clonotype has just a few counts. The genes are TRBV11-2 and TRBJ2-1; 8 nucleotides line up with TRBD2. V was clipped by 6 bases and J by 12 bases; unmatched bases: 16. This CDR3 is built from 15 residues. Germline V gene lookup returns CDR1 SGHAT and CDR2 FQNNGV. Written as DNA, the CDR3 is TGTGCCAGCAGGATGGGGACTAGGGGGTCCCTCGGGCAGTTCTTC. Translation: CASRMGTRGSLGQFF. The complete variable domain, with remaining parts taken from reference TRBV11-2 and TRBJ2-1, reads EAGVAQSPRYKIIEKRQSVAFWCNPISGHATLYWYQQILGQGPKLLIQFQNNGVVDDSQLPKDRFSAERLKGVDSTLKIQPAKLEDSAVYLCASRMGTRGSLGQFFGPGTRLTVL.

The gene calls are TRBV7-9 and TRBJ2-1; a weak D match, TRBD1 (7 bases). Germline-derived CDR1 and CDR2 are SEHNR and FQNEAQ (reference sequence). The CDR3 runs 14 residues. V gave up 3 bases and J gave up 6 bases, with 12 bases separating them. CDR3 sequence reads: CASSFGQGGNEQFF. The CDR3 DNA reads as TGTGCCAGCAGCTTTGGCCAGGGGGGCAATGAGCAGTTCTTC.

This clonotype was seen more than once but under ten times. As DNA, the CDR3 is TGCGCCAGCAGCTTGTTGGTACTAGCTTCAGATACGCAGTATTTT. Amino acid sequence: CASSLLVLASDTQYF. V gene TRBV5-1 combines with J gene TRBJ2-3; D possibly corresponds to TRBD2 (6 bases). The CDR3 length is 15 residues. V dropped 1 base and J dropped 4 bases, with 13 bases sitting between them. Germline CDR1 SGHRS, CDR2 YFSETQ.

This chain joins TRBV11-3 and TRBJ2-1; D could derive from TRBD1 or TRBD2 (6 bases each). The CDR3 has 15 amino acids. Germline CDR1 and CDR2: SGHNT and YENEEA. V lost 5 bases and J lost 3, with 14 bases in between. The CDR3 spells CASSRQEGDYNEQFF. The CDR3 DNA reads TGTGCCAGCAGCCGACAGGAGGGAGACTACAATGAGCAGTTCTTC. Full variable domain (remainder filled in from reference TRBV11-3 and TRBJ2-1): EAGVVQSPRYKIIEKKQPVAFWCNPISGHNTLYWYLQNLGQGPELLIRYENEEAVDDSQLPKDRFSAERLKGVDSTLKIQPAELGDSAVYLCASSRQEGDYNEQFFGPGTRLTVL.

This clonotype has only a few counts. The CDR3 DNA reads TGCAGCGTTGTGGGACTAGCGGGGGCCCGCACAGATACGCAGTATTTT. This sequence encodes CSVVGLAGARTDTQYF. The chain is built from TRBV29-1 and TRBJ2-3, with 14 bases matching TRBD2. The germline gives CDR1 SQVTM, CDR2 ANQGSEA. The CDR3 runs to 16 residues. Unmatched junction bases numbered 4, after V lost 4 bases and J lost 1 base.

A few counts support this clonotype. V and J are TRBV29-1 and TRBJ2-7, with D possibly TRBD2 on 5 matching bases. Trimming took off 6 bases at V and 2 bases at J, with 11 bases between the two ends. Germline-derived CDR1 and CDR2 are SQVTM and ANQGSEA. This CDR3 contains 12 residues. The chain's CDR3 is CSVGDFTYEQYF. The CDR3 DNA is TGCAGCGTGGGAGATTTTACCTACGAGCAGTACTTC.

The V and J genes are TRBV24-1 and TRBJ2-7; 8 bases are shared with TRBD2. The CDR3 contains 15 residues. After removal of 5 bases from V and 4 bases from J, the junction contained 9 bases not matched to a gene. Germline lookup yields CDR1 KGHDR and CDR2 SFDVKD. The CDR3 here is CATSAFSGGTYEQYF. CDR3 in DNA: TGTGCCACCAGTGCCTTTTCGGGAGGGACGTACGAGCAGTACTTC.

V and J are TRBV24-1 and TRBJ2-1; TRBD2 matches at 12 bases. CDR3 length: 19 residues. Germline CDR1 KGHDR, CDR2 SFDVKD. V gave up 3 bases and J gave up 7 bases; unmatched junction bases: 15. CDR3 nucleotide sequence: TGTGCCACCAGTGATAGGACAGATCTAGCGGGAGGGCTCAGGAATGAGCAGTTCTTC. Its protein product is CATSDRTDLAGGLRNEQFF.

The rearrangement uses TRBV24-1 and TRBJ2-1; 13 bases align to TRBD2. The V gene end was trimmed by 5 bases and the J gene end by 5 bases; junction bases not matched to a gene: 5. The CDR3 length is 16 residues. Germline CDR1 and CDR2: KGHDR and SFDVKD. The CDR3 nucleotides are TGTGCCACCAGTGCCACACTAGCGGGAGGGGACAATGAGCAGTTCTTC. This encodes CATSATLAGGDNEQFF.

This chain connects TRBV5-7 to TRBJ2-7; D assignment may be TRBD1 or TRBD2 (6 bases each). TRBV5-7 is identified as an open reading frame with a role that is uncertain. V lost 0 bases and J 5 bases, leaving 21 bases between the germline ends. The CDR3 extends over 17 amino acids. The CDR3 DNA follows: TGTGCCAGCAGCTTGGTAAGTCGCGGGCCGGGGGCGAACGAGCAGTACTTC. Protein sequence: CASSLVSRGPGANEQYF.

V gene TRBV12-3 or TRBV12-4 combines with J gene TRBJ2-5, with D maybe TRBD2 (6 bases). This CDR3 has 15 residues. Trimming left V 3 bases short and J 1 base short, with 12 bases between. CDR3 bases: TGTGCCAGCAGTTTCCTTGGACTAAGCCAAGAGACCCAGTACTTC. It yields the protein CASSFLGLSQETQYF.

This rearrangement joins TRBV12-3 or TRBV12-4 to TRBJ2-3; 10 bases fit TRBD1. The CDR3 covers 13 residues. V dropped 9 bases and J dropped 1; count of bases not matched to a gene: 1. The CDR3 is CASGTGGTDTQYF. DNA of the CDR3: TGTGCCAGTGGGACAGGGGGCACAGATACGCAGTATTTT.

The table lists this clonotype with a count of one. The chain has TRBV5-1 and TRBJ2-1, with D perhaps matching TRBD2 (5 bases). This CDR3 has 12 residues. Germline CDR1 and CDR2: SGHRS and YFSETQ. V was trimmed by 7 bases and J by 6 bases, leaving 11 bases between them. This CDR3 reads CASRQRGNEQFF. The CDR3 nucleotides are TGCGCCAGCCGGCAACGGGGCAATGAGCAGTTCTTC. The entire variable domain, with the rest obtained from reference TRBV5-1 and TRBJ2-1, is as follows: KAGVTQTPRYLIKTRGQQVTLSCSPISGHRSVSWYQQTPGQGLQFLFEYFSETQRNKGNFPGRFSGRQFSNSRSEMNVSTLELGDSALYLCASRQRGNEQFFGPGTRLTVL.

The rearrangement links TRBV20-1 to TRBJ2-2, with 9 bases aligning to TRBD1. The germline V gene encodes CDR1 DFQATT and CDR2 SNEGSKA (reference sequence). This CDR3 contains 14 residues. With 6 bases clipped from V and 4 bases from J, the junction kept 6 bases outside the gene matches. CDR3 coding DNA: TGCAGTGCCTCACAGGGGGCGCGCACCGGGGAGCTGTTTTTT. It specifies CSASQGARTGELFF.

The V and J genes are TRBV7-9 and TRBJ1-2; D unresolved. The CDR3 spans 15 residues. Germline V CDR1 and CDR2: SEHNR, FQNEAQ (reference sequence). Trimming left V 4 bases short and J 5 bases short, with 17 bases between. The DNA of the CDR3 is TGTGCCAGCAGCTCCAGCGCCCTCACGGGGTATGGCTACACCTTC. Amino acids: CASSSSALTGYGYTF.